This is a list of T cell receptor beta chains from one sample in a study of blood T cell repertoires in COVID-19. Libraries were prepared by immunoSEQ multiplex PCR; TCRdb keeps only in-frame clonotypes and omits some of them. The table shows under 100,000 clones, with around 92% occurring only once. The sequencing sample was made of peripheral blood. All receptors derive from a woman aged 55-69 years with active COVID-19. Each CDR3 is given with its conserved first and last residue. D genes are given only for firm matches. Clone size is given for some rows only: seen once, a few or many times, or a class if the clone is expanded.

V,D,J,size,CDR3,DNA
TRBV5-1,TRBD1,TRBJ1-5,NA,CASSPGTEYQPQHF,TGCGCCAGCAGCCCCGGGACAGAATATCAGCCCCAGCATTTT
TRBV12-5,NA,TRBJ2-2,NA,CASGRTGTTGELFF,TGTGCTAGTGGCCGAACAGGGACCACCGGGGAGCTGTTTTTT
TRBV2,NA,TRBJ1-4,NA,CASSRTDINEKLFF,TGTGCCAGCAGTAGGACAGATATCAATGAAAAACTGTTTTTT
TRBV5-1,TRBD1,TRBJ1-2,NA,CASSLQGAGGYTF,TGCGCCAGCAGCTTACAGGGGGCAGGGGGCTACACCTTC
TRBV2,NA,TRBJ2-5,NA,CASRIQTRGGGGTQYF,TGTGCCAGCAGGATACAAACTCGCGGGGGCGGGGGGACCCAGTACTTC
TRBV3-1/TRBV3-2,NA,TRBJ1-1,NA,CASSGDGVPKAFF,TGTGCCAGCAGCGGAGACGGAGTACCGAAAGCTTTCTTT
TRBV5-4,NA,TRBJ2-5,NA,CASSLGLGVQETQYF,TGTGCCAGCAGCTTGGGATTAGGGGTCCAAGAGACCCAGTACTTC
TRBV6-5,NA,TRBJ2-5,NA,CASSTGGQETQYF,TGTGCCAGCAGTACCGGGGGCCAAGAGACCCAGTACTTC
TRBV14,TRBD1,TRBJ1-1,NA,CASSLSRGRTEAFF,TGTGCCAGCAGCCTCAGCAGGGGGAGGACTGAAGCTTTCTTT
TRBV3-1/TRBV3-2,NA,TRBJ1-1,NA,CASSPRDTEAFF,TGTGCCAGCAGCCCACGGGATACTGAAGCTTTCTTT
TRBV2,NA,TRBJ1-1,NA,CASSDGDEGPLNTEAFF,TGTGCCAGCAGTGATGGGGATGAGGGTCCATTGAACACTGAAGCTTTCTTT
TRBV30,NA,TRBJ2-7,NA,CAWSGQHSYEQYF,TGTGCCTGGAGTGGACAGCACTCCTACGAGCAGTACTTC
TRBV5-1,TRBD1,TRBJ1-6,NA,CASSLGQGDSPLHF,TGCGCCAGCAGCTTGGGACAGGGAGATTCACCCCTCCACTTT
TRBV5-1,TRBD2,TRBJ2-5,NA,CASSLGGGSQETQYF,TGCGCCAGCAGCTTGGGGGGCGGGAGTCAAGAGACCCAGTACTTC
TRBV9,NA,TRBJ1-1,NA,CASSVDPSGTEAFF,TGTGCCAGCAGCGTAGACCCCTCCGGGACTGAAGCTTTCTTT
TRBV12-5,TRBD1,TRBJ2-7,few,CASGIGQGEGEQYF,TGTGCTAGTGGTATCGGACAGGGGGAGGGTGAGCAGTACTTC
TRBV20-1,TRBD1,TRBJ1-1,NA,CSASSVLGQGNTEAFF,TGCAGTGCTAGTAGCGTATTGGGACAGGGGAACACTGAAGCTTTCTTT
TRBV29-1,NA,TRBJ1-6,NA,CSASEGQNNSPLHF,TGCAGCGCGTCGGAGGGGCAAAATAATTCACCCCTCCACTTT
TRBV19,TRBD1,TRBJ1-6,NA,CASSIRTGGSPLHF,TGTGCCAGTAGTATCAGGACAGGTGGTTCACCCCTCCACTTT
TRBV6-6,TRBD1,TRBJ1-4,NA,CAIKNRGRNEKLFF,TGTGCCATCAAAAACAGGGGACGCAATGAAAAACTGTTTTTT
TRBV5-1,TRBD1,TRBJ1-4,NA,CASSLMVGTGATNEKLFF,TGCGCCAGCAGCTTAATGGTCGGGACAGGGGCAACTAATGAAAAACTGTTTTTT
TRBV10-3,NA,TRBJ1-5,NA,CAISPSNQPQHF,TGTGCCATCAGTCCCTCGAATCAGCCCCAGCATTTT
TRBV28,NA,TRBJ2-2,NA,CASSLGSGTSNTGELFF,TGTGCCAGCAGTTTGGGATCCGGGACTTCGAACACCGGGGAGCTGTTTTTT
TRBV3-1/TRBV3-2,NA,TRBJ1-2,NA,CASSTSRGYGYTF,TGTGCCAGCAGTACGTCCCGGGGCTATGGCTACACCTTC
TRBV5-4,NA,TRBJ1-1,NA,CASSSGEGWNTAEAFF,TGTGCCAGCAGCTCCGGAGAGGGCTGGAATACGGCTGAAGCTTTCTTT
TRBV5-5,TRBD1,TRBJ1-2,NA,CASSSGQGVKGGYTF,TGTGCCAGCAGCTCCGGACAGGGGGTGAAGGGAGGCTACACCTTC
TRBV3-1/TRBV3-2,NA,TRBJ1-1,NA,CASSQPRVGGETEAFF,TGTGCCAGCAGCCAACCCCGGGTCGGGGGTGAAACTGAAGCTTTCTTT
TRBV2,NA,TRBJ1-1,NA,CASSPVGGDTEAFF,TGTGCCAGCAGTCCCGTGGGAGGGGACACTGAAGCTTTCTTT
TRBV28,TRBD2,TRBJ2-3,NA,CASRERGPRTDTQYF,TGTGCCAGCAGGGAGCGGGGGCCTCGGACAGATACGCAGTATTTT
TRBV7-9,NA,TRBJ1-1,NA,CASSLVGKTEAFF,TGTGCCAGCAGCTTAGTCGGGAAAACTGAAGCTTTCTTT
TRBV19,NA,TRBJ1-6,NA,CASTPRGRDSPLHF,TGTGCCAGTACTCCCAGAGGGAGAGATTCACCCCTCCACTTT
TRBV28,NA,TRBJ1-4,NA,CASNGPLGEKLFF,TGTGCCAGCAACGGCCCGCTCGGGGAAAAACTGTTTTTT
TRBV6-1,NA,TRBJ2-3,NA,CASSEGGGADTQYF,TGTGCCAGCAGTGAAGGTGGGGGCGCAGATACGCAGTATTTT
TRBV3-1/TRBV3-2,TRBD2,TRBJ2-5,NA,CASSQGLAAQETQYF,TGTGCCAGCAGTCAGGGACTAGCGGCCCAAGAGACCCAGTACTTC
TRBV5-1,TRBD1,TRBJ1-3,NA,CASATGAYGNTIYF,TGCGCCAGCGCTACAGGGGCTTATGGAAACACCATATATTTT
TRBV11-3,TRBD1,TRBJ2-1,NA,CASSGRGQSRNEQFF,TGTGCCAGCAGTGGCAGGGGGCAATCGCGAAATGAGCAGTTCTTC
TRBV4-2,TRBD2,TRBJ2-6,NA,CATQLAGAGANVLTF,TGTGCAACCCAGCTAGCGGGAGCAGGGGCCAACGTCCTGACTTTC
TRBV29-1,NA,TRBJ1-1,NA,CSVDGRVANTEAFF,TGCAGCGTTGATGGCAGGGTGGCGAACACTGAAGCTTTCTTT
TRBV14,TRBD1,TRBJ2-2,NA,CASSARTGVYTGELFF,TGTGCCAGCAGCGCTCGGACAGGGGTGTACACCGGGGAGCTGTTTTTT
TRBV30,TRBD1,TRBJ2-7,NA,CAWSRDRVFYEQYF,TGTGCCTGGAGTAGGGACAGGGTCTTCTACGAGCAGTACTTC
TRBV5-1,NA,TRBJ2-7,NA,CASSLVSGRARSLPYEQYF,TGCGCCAGCAGCTTGGTTTCGGGCAGGGCTCGCTCCCTTCCCTACGAGCAGTACTTC
TRBV5-1,NA,TRBJ2-3,NA,CASRLNPTGTDTQYF,TGCGCCAGCAGGCTCAACCCGACAGGCACAGATACGCAGTATTTT
TRBV29-1,NA,TRBJ2-2,NA,CSVLEAELFF,TGCAGCGTTCTTGAGGCGGAGCTGTTTTTT
TRBV24-1,NA,TRBJ2-4,once,CATSGQSNIQYF,TGTGCCACCAGTGGACAGTCCAACATTCAGTACTTC
TRBV19,NA,TRBJ2-3,NA,CASSTGVRTDTQYF,TGTGCCAGTAGTACGGGAGTGCGCACAGATACGCAGTATTTT
TRBV3-1/TRBV3-2,NA,TRBJ2-1,NA,CASSQPLFAGSSYNEQFF,TGTGCCAGCAGCCAGCCCCTTTTCGCGGGGAGCTCCTACAATGAGCAGTTCTTC
TRBV19,TRBD2,TRBJ2-7,NA,CASSIGGLAGGVTYEQYF,TGTGCCAGTAGTATTGGGGGACTAGCGGGGGGAGTTACCTACGAGCAGTACTTC
TRBV28,TRBD2,TRBJ2-5,NA,CASSGLAGTQETQYF,TGTGCCAGCAGTGGACTAGCGGGGACGCAAGAGACCCAGTACTTC